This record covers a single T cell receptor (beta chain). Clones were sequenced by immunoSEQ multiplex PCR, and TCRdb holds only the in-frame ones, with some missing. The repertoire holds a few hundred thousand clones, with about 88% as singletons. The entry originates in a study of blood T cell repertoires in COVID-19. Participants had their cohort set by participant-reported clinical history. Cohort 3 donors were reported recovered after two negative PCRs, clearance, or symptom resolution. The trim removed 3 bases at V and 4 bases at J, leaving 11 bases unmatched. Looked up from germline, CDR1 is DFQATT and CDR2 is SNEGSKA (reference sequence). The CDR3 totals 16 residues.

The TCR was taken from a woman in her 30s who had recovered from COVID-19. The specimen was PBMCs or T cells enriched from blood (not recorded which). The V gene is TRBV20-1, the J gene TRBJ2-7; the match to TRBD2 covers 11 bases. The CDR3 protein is CSASTLSGGAGYEQYF. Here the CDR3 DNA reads TGCAGTGCTAGTACCCTTAGCGGGGGGGCCGGGTACGAGCAGTACTTC.